The 14 T cell receptor beta chains below all came from one sample that was sequenced in a study of cytomegalovirus exposure and HLA in healthy donors. PCR amplification relied on 60 Vbeta primers (plus 13 Jbeta primers). This table comes from immunoSEQ multiplex PCR, and its TCRdb copy is limited to in-frame clones, with some not included. The table records 90,000 to 140,000 clones, 75% to 85% of them present only once. The material sequenced was PBMCs. These receptors all come from a man aged 18 to 29 in good health and CMV-seronegative.

The chain employs TRBV7-2 and TRBJ2-7; D might be TRBD1 (6 bases). Germline loops: CDR1 SGHTA, CDR2 FQGNSA. The CDR3 consists of 17 residues. Trimming removed 3 bases at V and 4 bases at J, with 22 bases between. The CDR3 coding sequence is TGTGCCAGCAGCTTTGCCGGGACACCCTTCCGTGCGTACGAGCAGTACTTC. Translation gives CASSFAGTPFRAYEQYF.

The rearrangement uses TRBV9 and TRBJ2-1, with 9 positions matching TRBD2. The CDR3 totals 16 residues. V lost 0 bases, J lost 6 bases, and 7 bases stayed unmatched. Germline V gene lookup returns CDR1 SGDLS and CDR2 YYNGEE. The CDR3 DNA reads TGTGCCAGCAGCGTAGTCGGGACTAGCTCTTTCAATGAGCAGTTCTTC. The encoded protein is CASSVVGTSSFNEQFF.

The chain joins TRBV28 to TRBJ1-2; D not certain. This CDR3 has 12 amino acids. Germline CDR1 reads MDHEN; CDR2 reads SYDVKM. The V end lost 3 bases, the J end lost 6 bases, and 8 bases lay between the germline ends. DNA for the CDR3: TGTGCCAGCAGTTTGTGGCTGGATGGCTACACCTTC. This translates into CASSLWLDGYTF.

V gene TRBV2 combines with J gene TRBJ2-2, with 7 bases fitting TRBD1. This CDR3 contains 15 residues. Unmatched junction bases numbered 2, after V lost 2 bases and J lost 2 bases. Germline V gene lookup returns CDR1 SNHLY and CDR2 FYNNEI. The CDR3 region has the DNA TGTGCCAGCAGTGAAAGGACAGGAAACACCGGGGAGCTGTTTTTT. The encoded protein is CASSERTGNTGELFF.

V and J are TRBV7-9 and TRBJ1-2; 9 nucleotides agree with TRBD1. CDR1 is SEHNR and CDR2 is FQNEAQ in the germline V gene (reference sequence). V was pared by 6 bases and J by 8 bases, with 7 bases of the junction left unmatched. This CDR3 comprises 13 residues. CDR3 protein: CASRPTGGRGYTF. For the CDR3, the DNA is TGTGCCAGCAGACCCACAGGGGGCCGAGGCTACACCTTC.

This clone occurred a few times. The chain combines TRBV2 with TRBJ2-7; 11 bases map to TRBD1. Per germline, CDR1 SNHLY and CDR2 FYNNEI. V gave up 6 bases and J gave up 4 bases; unmatched junction bases: 8. CDR3 length equals 15 residues. The CDR3 spells CASSAGTGGWYEQYF. CDR3 in DNA: TGTGCCAGCAGCGCCGGGACAGGGGGTTGGTACGAGCAGTACTTC.

J is TRBJ1-5 and V is TRBV10-3; weak D call: TRBD1 (6 bases). With 3 bases removed from V and 7 bases from J, the gap between germline ends came to 13 bases. This CDR3 has 14 amino acids. Germline V lookup: CDR1 ENHRY, CDR2 SYGVKD. CDR3 residues: CAISDADRSQPQHF. The CDR3 nucleotides read TGTGCCATCAGTGACGCCGACAGGAGCCAGCCCCAGCATTTT.

This chain joins TRBV7-2 and TRBJ2-7; D is undetermined. The CDR3 covers 13 residues. The germline CDR1 and CDR2 sequences are SGHTA and FQGNSA. V gave up 1 base and J gave up 3 bases, with 7 bases separating them. CDR3 sequence (DNA): TGTGCCAGCAGCTTAGGCGTAAGCTACGAGCAGTACTTC. The encoded protein is CASSLGVSYEQYF. The full variable domain, with the rest looked up from reference TRBV7-2 and TRBJ2-7, is GAGVSQSPSNKVTEKGKDVELRCDPISGHTALYWYRQSLGQGLEFLIYFQGNSAPDKSGLPSDRFSAERTGGSVSTLTIQRTQQEDSAVYLCASSLGVSYEQYFGPGTRLTVT.

V and J are TRBV6-5 and TRBJ2-1, with 7 nucleotides matching TRBD1. The CDR3 has 14 residues. V was clipped by 5 bases and J by 3 bases; unmatched bases: 4. Germline V lookup: CDR1 MNHEY, CDR2 SVGAGI. CDR3 residues: CASSADRFYNEQFF. The CDR3 DNA follows: TGTGCCAGCAGTGCGGACAGGTTCTACAATGAGCAGTTCTTC.

The rearrangement uses TRBV28 and TRBJ2-3; 8 bases are shared with TRBD1. The germline gives CDR1 MDHEN, CDR2 SYDVKM. The J segment lost 0 bases and the V segment lost 5 bases, leaving 4 bases of the junction unmatched. The CDR3 is 15 residues long. The CDR3 coding sequence is TGTGCCAGCAGTCCCCGGACAGGGAGCACAGATACGCAGTATTTT. Its protein is CASSPRTGSTDTQYF.

As DNA, the CDR3 is TGTGCCAGCAGCTTGGCGGGGACAGGGGCCTGGGAAGCTTTCTTT. This translates into CASSLAGTGAWEAFF. The chain joins TRBV5-6 to TRBJ1-1, with 10 bases lining up with TRBD1. V dropped 0 bases and J dropped 8; count of bases not matched to a gene: 7. The CDR3 runs 15 residues. Germline lookup yields CDR1 SGHDT and CDR2 YYEEEE.

The J gene is TRBJ2-2, the V gene TRBV6-1, with TRBD2 identical over 12 bases. Germline assignment: CDR1 MNHNS and CDR2 SASEGT. The V and J ends lost 1 base and 4 bases, in that order; junction bases with no gene match: 7. The CDR3 totals 18 residues. CDR3: CASSEVRTSGTFTGELFF. In DNA form, the CDR3 reads TGTGCCAGCAGTGAAGTCCGGACTAGCGGGACCTTCACCGGGGAGCTGTTTTTT.

V usage is TRBV6-5 and J usage is TRBJ2-5; possible D gene TRBD2, 5 bases. CDR1 and CDR2 from the germline V gene are MNHEY and SVGAGI. V was shortened by 5 bases and J by 4 bases, with 14 bases between the two germline ends. The CDR3 runs to 14 residues. CDR3 region: CASSRTQRRETQYF. CDR3 DNA sequence: TGTGCCAGCAGTAGGACTCAACGGCGAGAGACCCAGTACTTC.

The CDR3 protein is CASSLGTLSGEQFF. The CDR3 bases are TGTGCCAGCAGCCTTGGGACACTTTCAGGTGAGCAGTTCTTC. The chain recombines TRBV7-3 with TRBJ2-1, with D perhaps matching TRBD1 (6 bases). V was trimmed by 5 bases and J by 9 bases, leaving 17 bases between them. The germline V gene has CDR1 SGHTA and CDR2 FQGTGA. The CDR3 runs 14 residues.